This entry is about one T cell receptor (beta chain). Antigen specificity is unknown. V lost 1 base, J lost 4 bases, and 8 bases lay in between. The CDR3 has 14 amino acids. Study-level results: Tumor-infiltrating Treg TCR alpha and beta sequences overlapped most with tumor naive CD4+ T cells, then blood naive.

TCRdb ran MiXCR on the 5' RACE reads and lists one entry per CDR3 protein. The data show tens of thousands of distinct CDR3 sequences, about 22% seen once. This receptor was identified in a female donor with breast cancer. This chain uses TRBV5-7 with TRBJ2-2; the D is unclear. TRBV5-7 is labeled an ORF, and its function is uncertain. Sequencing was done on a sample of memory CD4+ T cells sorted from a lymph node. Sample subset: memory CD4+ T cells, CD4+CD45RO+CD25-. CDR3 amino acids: CASSLLAFTGELFF. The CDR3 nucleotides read TGTGCCAGCAGCTTGTTAGCATTCACCGGGGAGCTGTTTTTT.